This is a list of T cell receptor beta chains from one sample in a study of vaccination effects on CD4 cells after COVID-19. The antigens of these receptors remain unknown. Here immunoSEQ multiplex PCR was the method, and the copy in TCRdb shows in-frame clones only, minus some. The sample holds 50,000 to 60,000 clones, around 70% seen once. Source: CD4+ T cells from PBMCs cultured with SARS-CoV-2 spike peptides, taken before COVID-19 vaccination. The receptor source for this set is a human donor who received a COVID-19 vaccine. CDR3s leave out the opening cysteine and the closing phenylalanine or tryptophan.

J gene	V gene	CDR3 protein
TRBJ1-1	TRBV5-1	ASSSGRLNTEAF
TRBJ1-1	TRBV19	ASSIGTNWDSSAF
TRBJ2-3	TRBV6-6	ASSNVYSTDTQY
TRBJ1-2	TRBV2	ASSKGDYGYT
TRBJ1-6	TRBV6-5	ASSYSKNSPLH
TRBJ2-3	TRBV3-1/TRBV3-2	ASSSNTDTQY
TRBJ1-3	TRBV6-4	ASSEGTGTGNTIY
TRBJ1-5	TRBV6-2/TRBV6-3	ASSYGTGGGQPQH
TRBJ2-7	TRBV6-5	ASSPRRTQDYEQY
TRBJ2-6	TRBV7-9	ASSPASSGANVLT
TRBJ2-5	TRBV5-6	ASSPGLGQGRWETQY
TRBJ2-3	TRBV3-1/TRBV3-2	ASSQDFSDTTDTQY
TRBJ1-2	TRBV13	ASSTLGQINYGYT
TRBJ1-2	TRBV7-9	ASSSASPEGYT
TRBJ1-1	TRBV18	ASARRDNTEAF
TRBJ1-1	TRBV19	ASSGRTENTEAF
TRBJ1-6	TRBV9	ASSQGGNDSPLH
TRBJ2-7	TRBV24-1	ATSDLRRKGTYEQY
TRBJ2-5	TRBV7-2	ASSLGRGKQETQY
TRBJ2-5	TRBV27	AASSGVGETQY
TRBJ2-2	TRBV28	ASSLSVGAGELF
TRBJ2-7	TRBV27	ASRSSDRQYEQY
TRBJ2-7	TRBV6-5	ASSSRGNEQY
TRBJ2-3	TRBV6-5	ASSSPTDTQY
TRBJ1-6	TRBV28	ASSLISARGSPLH
TRBJ2-3	TRBV28	ASRTGTLNTDTQY
TRBJ1-4	TRBV2	ASIMGRGEKLF
TRBJ2-1	TRBV27	ASRRRLAGGNEQF
TRBJ2-5	TRBV4-2	ASSRQLQETQY
TRBJ2-1	TRBV19	ASIAKSGTGYNEQF
TRBJ2-2	TRBV28	ASSLQGLTGELF
TRBJ2-4	TRBV18	ASSPRTSGGTLAKNIQY
TRBJ1-5	TRBV19	ASSMVTFNQPQH
TRBJ2-2	TRBV5-4	ASSSSSGGGTGELF
TRBJ2-7	TRBV27	ASSLIRGPQY
TRBJ2-3	TRBV2	ATILWEEDTQY
TRBJ2-2	TRBV28	ASRTDRVRSGELF
TRBJ2-3	TRBV11-2	ASSLAGTTDTQY
TRBJ2-1	TRBV5-1	ASSEPVNNEQF
TRBJ2-2	TRBV4-1	ASSQLHNTGELF
TRBJ2-1	TRBV13	ASSLDAEQF
TRBJ2-1	TRBV25-1	ASSVNGGKSSYNEQF
TRBJ1-6	TRBV6-5	ASRLQGWDSPLH
TRBJ1-2	TRBV6-5	ASKEARLGYGYT
TRBJ1-3	TRBV28	ASIGGGSGNTIY
TRBJ2-5	TRBV3-1/TRBV3-2	ASSKGYRGGETQY
TRBJ2-1	TRBV19	ASSNRPRRGYNEQF
TRBJ1-1	TRBV29-1	SAWTVEAF
TRBJ2-3	TRBV6-5	ASSYRGGKDTQY
TRBJ2-5	TRBV2	ASTLTRGYETQY
TRBJ1-5	TRBV11-2	ASSLELGGPQH
TRBJ1-5	TRBV15	ATSRDPGIGQPQH
TRBJ1-1	TRBV7-9	ASNEEGQGGLNTEAF
TRBJ2-7	TRBV7-9	ASSPWGGREQY
TRBJ1-1	TRBV11-2	ASSLYARPAGRNTEAF
TRBJ1-1	TRBV11-3	ASSLRGSEAF
TRBJ2-5	TRBV5-1	ASSLAIAGGPQETQY
TRBJ2-7	TRBV11-2	ASSSTRDGSNEQY
TRBJ1-3	TRBV5-1	ASSPSSGNTIY
TRBJ1-5	TRBV30	AWSPAGTWGNQPQH